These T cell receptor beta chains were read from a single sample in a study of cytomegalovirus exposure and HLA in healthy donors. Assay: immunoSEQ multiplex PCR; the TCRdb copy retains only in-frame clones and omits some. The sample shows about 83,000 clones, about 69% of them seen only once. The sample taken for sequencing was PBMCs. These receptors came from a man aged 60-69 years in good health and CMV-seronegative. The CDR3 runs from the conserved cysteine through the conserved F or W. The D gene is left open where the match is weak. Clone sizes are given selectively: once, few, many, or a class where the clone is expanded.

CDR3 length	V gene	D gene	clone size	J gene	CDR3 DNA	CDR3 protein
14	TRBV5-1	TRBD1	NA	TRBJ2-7	TGCGCCAGCAGCAACGACAGGGGGTCGTACGAGCAGTACTTC	CASSNDRGSYEQYF
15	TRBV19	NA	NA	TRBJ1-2	TGTGCCAGTAGTCCCGCCCCACAGGGTGGCTATGGCTACACCTTC	CASSPAPQGGYGYTF
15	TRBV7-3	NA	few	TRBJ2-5	TGTGCCAGCAGCCCCGGAGGAGAATCCCAAGAGACCCAGTACTTC	CASSPGGESQETQYF
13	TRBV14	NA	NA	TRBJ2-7	TGTGCCAGCAGCCACGGGGACTCCTACGAGCAGTACTTC	CASSHGDSYEQYF
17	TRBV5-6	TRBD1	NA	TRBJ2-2	TGTGCCAGCAGCTTGGGAGGACAGGGGGGTAGCACCGGGGAGCTGTTTTTT	CASSLGGQGGSTGELFF
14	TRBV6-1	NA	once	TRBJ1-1	TGTGCCAGCAGTTATTCCGCCAGGGGAACTGAAGCTTTCTTT	CASSYSARGTEAFF
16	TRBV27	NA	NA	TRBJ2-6	TGTGCCAGCACCCAAAGGGGGTCCTCTGGGGCCAACGTCCTGACTTTC	CASTQRGSSGANVLTF
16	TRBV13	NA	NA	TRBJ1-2	TGTGCCAGCAGCTTCTCTTCGACGGGGGTCTACTATGGCTACACCTTC	CASSFSSTGVYYGYTF
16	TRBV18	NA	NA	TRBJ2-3	TGTGCCAGCTCACCAATGGGGGGACGGAGCACAGATACGCAGTATTTT	CASSPMGGRSTDTQYF
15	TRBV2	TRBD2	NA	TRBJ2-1	TGTGCCAGCAGGGAAGGAATGCGGGGGTACAATGAGCAGTTCTTC	CASREGMRGYNEQFF
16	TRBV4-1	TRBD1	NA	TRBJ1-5	TGCGCCAGCAGCCAAGGGACAGGCGCAGGTAATCAGCCCCAGCATTTT	CASSQGTGAGNQPQHF
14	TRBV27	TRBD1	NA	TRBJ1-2	TGTGCCAGCAGTTTGTTCGGACAGGGCTATGGCTACACCTTC	CASSLFGQGYGYTF
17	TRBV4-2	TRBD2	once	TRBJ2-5	TGTGCCAGCAGCCAAGGGGAGGGGCAGGCGGGGGAAGAGACCCAGTACTTC	CASSQGEGQAGEETQYF
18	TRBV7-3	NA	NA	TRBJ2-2	TGTGCCAGCAGCTTATCTCCCGACAGGCGGATGAACACCGGGGAGCTGTTTTTT	CASSLSPDRRMNTGELFF
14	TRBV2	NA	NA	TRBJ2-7	TGTGCCAGCAGTGAAGTCAGGGGGGATGGCGAGCAGTACTTC	CASSEVRGDGEQYF
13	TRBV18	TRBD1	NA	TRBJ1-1	TGTGCCAGCTCATCGACAGGGGAAACTGAAGCTTTCTTT	CASSSTGETEAFF
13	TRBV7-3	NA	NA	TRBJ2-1	TGTGCCAGCAGCCATCAGGGATACAATGAGCAGTTCTTC	CASSHQGYNEQFF
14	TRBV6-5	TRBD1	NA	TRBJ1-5	TGTGCCAGCAGTAGGGGACAGGGAGATCAGCCCCAGCATTTT	CASSRGQGDQPQHF
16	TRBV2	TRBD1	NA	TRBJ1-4	TGTGCCAGCACCACGGACAGGGGGATAGGCGGTGAAAAACTGTTTTTT	CASTTDRGIGGEKLFF
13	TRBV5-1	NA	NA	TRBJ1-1	TGCGCCAGCAGTGAACCGGGTTGGAGTGAAGCTTTCTTT	CASSEPGWSEAFF
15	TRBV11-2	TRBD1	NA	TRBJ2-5	TGTGCCAGCAGGCAGGGACAGGGAGTGGTAAAGACCCAGTACTTC	CASRQGQGVVKTQYF
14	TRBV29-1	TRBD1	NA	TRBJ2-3	TGCAGCGCGAACCGGGACAGCGGCACAGATACGCAGTATTTT	CSANRDSGTDTQYF
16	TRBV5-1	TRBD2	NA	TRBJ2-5	TGCGCCAGCAGCCCACTAGCGGGGGCCCACCAAGAGACCCAGTACTTC	CASSPLAGAHQETQYF
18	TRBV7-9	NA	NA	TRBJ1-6	TGTTCCAGCAGCCCACCGGGAATTGGTGGCTCCTATAATTCACCCCTCCACTTT	CSSSPPGIGGSYNSPLHF
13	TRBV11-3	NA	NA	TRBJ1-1	TGTGCCAGCAGCTCGGGGGGTCGGGGGAGAGCTTTCTTT	CASSSGGRGRAFF
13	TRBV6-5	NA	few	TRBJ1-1	TGTGCCAGCAGTAAAAGGGGGTCGGCTGAAGCTTTCTTT	CASSKRGSAEAFF
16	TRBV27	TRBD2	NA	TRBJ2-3	TGTGCCAGCAGTTGGAGTAGCGGGGGGGATGGAGATACGCAGTATTTT	CASSWSSGGDGDTQYF
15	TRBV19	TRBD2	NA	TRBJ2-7	TGTGCCAGTAGACCCCCGGGACTAGGTGCTCGAGAGCAGTACTTC	CASRPPGLGAREQYF
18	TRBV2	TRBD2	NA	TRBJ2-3	TGTGCCCGCCCTTTTGGGACGACGGGACTAGCGGGGGCGGATACGCAGTATTTT	CARPFGTTGLAGADTQYF